This entry describes one T cell receptor (beta chain). This clone's antigen is unknown. No much larger clone is present one base from it, and per-base qualities are unavailable. These data are taken from a study of T cells after yellow fever vaccination (dated by TCRdb to about 2019). Regarding the research as a whole: The SMART-Seq v4 Ultra Low Input RNA kit was used to prepare libraries from fractions with low cell numbers. To follow T-cell clones before and after primary and booster YFV17D yellow fever vaccination, bulk TCR alpha and beta repertoires were sequenced over time. The cohort comprised two healthy male donors, one aged 18 to 30 and one aged 30 to 40 years. Blood was collected at multiple timepoints before and after primary and secondary immunization, and bulk PBMC replicates and cell subsets were isolated. What the study reported, not specific to this receptor: The study included only a couple of donors, which limits how far the findings can be generalized. FACS-sorted repertoires could contain abundant contaminating clonotypes from the bulk population, so computational filtering was required. The secondary T-cell response was weaker than the primary response but faster, peaking on day 5 instead of day 15. A small share of clonotypes was detected in both CD4 and CD8 compartments, with the overlap likely arising from convergent recombination. After the booster, most of the clones that had expanded following primary vaccination were detected again (roughly 96% of CD4 and around 90% of CD8), which suggests that memory was broadly maintained.

Explained via the paper, the treatment or condition label denotes: live attenuated yellow fever vaccine strain. Two biological replicates of bulk PBMCs were collected at each blood-draw timepoint. A standard Ficoll-Paque protocol was used to isolate PBMCs from peripheral blood. TriZol was used to extract RNA from bulk PBMCs, CD4 and CD8 fractions, and dextramer-positive and dextramer-negative fractions. Per the germline V gene (reference sequence), LNHDA is the CDR1 and SQIVND is the CDR2. From cysteine to phenylalanine, the CDR3 is 14 amino acids long. CDR3 DNA is the only sequence kept; it has 42 bases, read in frame from the first base. Relative to germline, V is 6 bases shorter and J is 3 bases shorter, with 15 bases between their ends. Synthesis of TCR cDNA relied on 5'RACE template switching, a step that introduced a universal primer site along with unique molecular identifiers. cDNA synthesis was primed from both the TCR alpha and TCR beta constant segments. Library amplification used two PCR steps, and the second PCR step added sample barcodes and sequencing adapters. Sequencing of libraries was performed on Illumina HiSeq 2500 (2x100 bp) or NovaSeq (2x150 bp). The source study handled its data this way. Demultiplexing of reads and collapsing into UMI consensus sequences were performed with MIGEC, and V(D)J alignment was carried out with MiXCR. Using edgeR on replicate PBMC samples, clonotypes were called vaccine-responding if FDR was below 0.01 and the log2 fold change was above 5 up to day 15. Bulk clonotypes were assigned CD4 or CD8 identity according to which sequenced CD4 or CD8 repertoire held them at higher abundance. Clones were called with MiXCR by TCRdb after fastp trimmed the public reads at Q25, and only in-frame beta chains were retained. Rows are combined by CDR3 protein, so each entry shows the most common genes and DNA. The V and J calls were not made by the authors but by TCRdb's processing. Across this sample there are fewer than 650,000 distinct CDR3 sequences, with roughly 22% seen only once. Jointly, the top ten make up roughly 16% of the sample.

The source was PBMCs, collected less than 25 days after the first yellow fever vaccination. The sequence derives from a man younger than 30 who received the YFV17D yellow fever vaccine. The chain was built from TRBV19 and TRBJ2-7; the D gene is possibly TRBD2, with 6 bases matching. The CDR3 reads CASSFTMEGYEQYF. The DNA sequence is given as TGTGCCAGTAGCTTCACGATGGAGGGCTACGAGCAGTACTTC. Supplemented by the reference TRBV19 and TRBJ2-7 proteins around the CDR3, the complete variable domain is DGGITQSPKYLFRKEGQNVTLSCEQNLNHDAMYWYRQDPGQGLRLIYYSQIVNDFQKGDIAEGYSVSREKKESFPLTVTSAQKNPTAFYLCASSFTMEGYEQYFGPGTRLTVT.